The rows below give T cell receptor beta chains drawn from one sample of a study of T cells after yellow fever vaccination. TCRdb processed the 5' RACE reads anew with MiXCR; each CDR3 protein has one entry. The sample includes 120,000 or so distinct CDR3 sequences, roughly 15% seen only once; the top ten take around 46%. The starting material was CD8+ T cells sorted from PBMCs, obtained 5 days after the yellow fever booster vaccination. These receptors originate from a man aged 18 to 29 who received the YFV17D yellow fever vaccine. The CDR3 runs from the conserved cysteine through the conserved F or W. Fields, in order: CDR3 DNA, CDR3 protein, D gene, clone size, V gene, J gene. A D gene is named only where the DNA matches it firmly. Size is stated for part of the rows, as once, few or many counts, or as a class when the clone is expanded.

CDR3nt: TGTGCCAGCAGTTATTTCGGCTACGAGCAGTACTTC
CDR3aa: CASSYFGYEQYF
d_gene: -
abundance: many
v_gene: TRBV6-2/TRBV6-3
j_gene: TRBJ2-7

CDR3nt: TGTGCCAGCAGCCCGACAGGGACCGGCTATGGCTACACCTTC
CDR3aa: CASSPTGTGYGYTF
d_gene: TRBD1
abundance: few
v_gene: TRBV7-3
j_gene: TRBJ1-2

CDR3nt: TGTGCCAGCAGCCAAGAGTGGCGGGGGGTCTCCTACGAGCAGTACTTC
CDR3aa: CASSQEWRGVSYEQYF
d_gene: -
abundance: -
v_gene: TRBV3-2
j_gene: TRBJ2-7

CDR3nt: TGTGCCAGCAGTTTATCGCCGCCTAATGAAAAACTGTTTTTT
CDR3aa: CASSLSPPNEKLFF
d_gene: -
abundance: -
v_gene: TRBV12-3/TRBV12-4
j_gene: TRBJ1-4

CDR3nt: TGTGCCAGCAGCGCGGGGGCTAGCCCCTACAATGAGCAGTTCTTC
CDR3aa: CASSAGASPYNEQFF
d_gene: -
abundance: few
v_gene: TRBV9
j_gene: TRBJ2-1

CDR3nt: TGTGCCAGCAGCGTAGATAACACTGAAGCTTTCTTT
CDR3aa: CASSVDNTEAFF
d_gene: -
abundance: few
v_gene: TRBV9
j_gene: TRBJ1-1

CDR3nt: TGTGCCAGCATCACTACTAGCGGGGCCGTCTGGAGCTCCTACAATGAGCAGTTCTTC
CDR3aa: CASITTSGAVWSSYNEQFF
d_gene: TRBD2
abundance: few
v_gene: TRBV7-8
j_gene: TRBJ2-1

CDR3nt: TGTGCCAGCAGGGAGACAGGGGGCGAGGAAGAGACCCAGTACTTC
CDR3aa: CASRETGGEEETQYF
d_gene: TRBD1
abundance: few
v_gene: TRBV12-3/TRBV12-4
j_gene: TRBJ2-5

CDR3nt: TGTGCCAGCAGCCATGGGGGGGAGAACACTGAAGCTTTCTTT
CDR3aa: CASSHGGENTEAFF
d_gene: -
abundance: -
v_gene: TRBV7-9
j_gene: TRBJ1-1

CDR3nt: TGTGCCAGCGGCTACAAGAGCGGGGGGAACACCGGGGAGCTGTTTTTT
CDR3aa: CASGYKSGGNTGELFF
d_gene: TRBD2
abundance: -
v_gene: TRBV13
j_gene: TRBJ2-2

CDR3nt: TGCGCCAGCAGCCAGATGAGGGGGAGAGATCAGCCCCAGCATTTT
CDR3aa: CASSQMRGRDQPQHF
d_gene: -
abundance: few
v_gene: TRBV4-1
j_gene: TRBJ1-5

CDR3nt: TGTGCCTGGTCTACCGGGACATCCAATTCACCCCTCCACTTT
CDR3aa: CAWSTGTSNSPLHF
d_gene: -
abundance: -
v_gene: TRBV30
j_gene: TRBJ1-6

CDR3nt: TGTGCCAGCAGCTTTACAGGGGGGAACACTGAAGCTTTCTTT
CDR3aa: CASSFTGGNTEAFF
d_gene: TRBD1
abundance: many
v_gene: TRBV7-8
j_gene: TRBJ1-1

CDR3nt: TGTGCCAGCAGCCAGACAGGGCTCGACTATGGCTACACCTTC
CDR3aa: CASSQTGLDYGYTF
d_gene: TRBD1
abundance: few
v_gene: TRBV6-5
j_gene: TRBJ1-2

CDR3nt: TGTGCCTGGACCGGGACAGGGATCGGTGAGCAGTTCTTC
CDR3aa: CAWTGTGIGEQFF
d_gene: TRBD1
abundance: few
v_gene: TRBV30
j_gene: TRBJ2-1

CDR3nt: TGTGCCAGCAGCGGCAGAGCGGGGGGGTTCTACGAGCAGTACTTC
CDR3aa: CASSGRAGGFYEQYF
d_gene: TRBD2
abundance: few
v_gene: TRBV7-9
j_gene: TRBJ2-7

CDR3nt: TGTGCCAGCAGCTCACACTTGACAGGGGTCCTTTCACCCCTCCACTTT
CDR3aa: CASSSHLTGVLSPLHF
d_gene: TRBD1
abundance: few
v_gene: TRBV7-2
j_gene: TRBJ1-6

CDR3nt: TGTGCCACCAGTGCCATGGAGGGACAGGGGTCCGGGGAGCTGTTTTTT
CDR3aa: CATSAMEGQGSGELFF
d_gene: TRBD1
abundance: few
v_gene: TRBV24-1
j_gene: TRBJ2-2

CDR3nt: TGTGCCAGCAGATGGGACAGCCAAGAGACCCAGTACTTC
CDR3aa: CASRWDSQETQYF
d_gene: TRBD1
abundance: -
v_gene: TRBV27
j_gene: TRBJ2-5

CDR3nt: TGCGCCAGCAGCCAAGAGATTACTTTGGCCGGGGAGCTGTTTTTT
CDR3aa: CASSQEITLAGELFF
d_gene: -
abundance: few
v_gene: TRBV4-1
j_gene: TRBJ2-2

CDR3nt: TGTGCCAGCAGCCAAGAGAGGGGGGCTAACTATGGCTACACCTTC
CDR3aa: CASSQERGANYGYTF
d_gene: -
abundance: few
v_gene: TRBV3-1
j_gene: TRBJ1-2

CDR3nt: TGTGCCAGCAGCTTCGGGCAGGGGGCGAGTGGGGCCAACGTCCTGACTTTC
CDR3aa: CASSFGQGASGANVLTF
d_gene: TRBD1
abundance: -
v_gene: TRBV7-2
j_gene: TRBJ2-6

CDR3nt: TGCGCCAGCAGCCAGATAGCGGGGGACACCACAGATACGCAGTATTTT
CDR3aa: CASSQIAGDTTDTQYF
d_gene: TRBD2
abundance: once
v_gene: TRBV4-1
j_gene: TRBJ2-3